The entry below gives a single TCR beta chain sequence along with its context. Antigen unknown. The PCR used 60 Vbeta and 13 Jbeta primers. In the original workflow: Later analysis identified approximately 88 million unique TCR beta chains, about 11 million shared. The protocol was immunoSEQ multiplex PCR, while the TCRdb copy is restricted to in-frame clones and leaves out a portion. V, J and clone size were drawn from that table, and D and trimming were deduced from the DNA. The sample lists 100,000 or so clones; 65% to 80% were seen once. This sample was included in a study of cytomegalovirus exposure and HLA in healthy donors. Whole-study findings and limits: Reports indicated that the classifier achieved high specificity and sensitivity in diagnosing cytomegalovirus status. The majority of TCR sequences were rare, yet some public TCRs appeared in many donors.

V lost 2 bases to trimming and J lost 3 bases; unmatched junction nucleotides: 7. CDR3 length: 16 amino acids. Germline lookup yields CDR1 MNHNY and CDR2 SVGAGI (reference sequence). V and J are TRBV6-6 and TRBJ2-5; 9 positions match TRBD2. The TCR sequence derives from a female donor in good health and CMV-seronegative. Sequenced input: PBMCs. The CDR3: CASSYDRGGAKETQYF. CDR3 DNA sequence: TGTGCCAGCAGTTACGATCGCGGGGGGGCGAAAGAGACCCAGTACTTC.